This T cell receptor beta chain was retrieved from a study of T cell changes during pregnancy in multiple sclerosis. The CDR3 runs to 18 residues. The germline CDR1 and CDR2 sequences are SNHLY and FYNNEI. Unmatched junction bases numbered 12, after V lost 3 bases and J lost 3 bases. TCRdb keeps only in-frame clones here, not all; method: immunoSEQ multiplex PCR. Seen here are 50,000 to 65,000 clones, approximately 93% observed once, and the top ten hold approximately 3.4%. V is TRBV2 and J is TRBJ2-1; TRBD2 agrees at 9 bases. Here the sequenced sample was CD8+ T cells from peripheral blood mononuclear cells, taken in the second trimester of pregnancy. The clonotype originates from a female donor with multiple sclerosis, enrolled in a pregnancy study. Here the CDR3 DNA reads TGTGCCAGCAGTGATGGGTTGGCTAGCGGGATACACTACAATGAGCAGTTCTTC. It translates to CASSDGLASGIHYNEQFF.